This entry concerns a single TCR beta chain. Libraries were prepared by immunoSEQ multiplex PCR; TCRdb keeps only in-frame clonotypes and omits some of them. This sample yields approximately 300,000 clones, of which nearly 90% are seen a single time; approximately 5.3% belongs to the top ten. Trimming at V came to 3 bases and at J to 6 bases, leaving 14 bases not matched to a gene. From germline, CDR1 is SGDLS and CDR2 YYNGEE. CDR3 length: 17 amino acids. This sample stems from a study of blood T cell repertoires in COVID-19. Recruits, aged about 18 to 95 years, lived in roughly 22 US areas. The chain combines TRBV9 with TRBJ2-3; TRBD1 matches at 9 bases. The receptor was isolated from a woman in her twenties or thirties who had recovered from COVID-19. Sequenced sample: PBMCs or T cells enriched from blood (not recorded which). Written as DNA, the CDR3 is TGTGCCAGCAGCGGAGACGGGACAGGGTTGGGTAGGGATACGCAGTATTTT. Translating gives CASSGDGTGLGRDTQYF. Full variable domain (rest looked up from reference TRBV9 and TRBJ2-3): DSGVTQTPKHLITATGQRVTLRCSPRSGDLSVYWYQQSLDQGLQFLIQYYNGEERAKGNILERFSAQQFPDLHSELNLSSLELGDSALYFCASSGDGTGLGRDTQYFGPGTRLTVL.